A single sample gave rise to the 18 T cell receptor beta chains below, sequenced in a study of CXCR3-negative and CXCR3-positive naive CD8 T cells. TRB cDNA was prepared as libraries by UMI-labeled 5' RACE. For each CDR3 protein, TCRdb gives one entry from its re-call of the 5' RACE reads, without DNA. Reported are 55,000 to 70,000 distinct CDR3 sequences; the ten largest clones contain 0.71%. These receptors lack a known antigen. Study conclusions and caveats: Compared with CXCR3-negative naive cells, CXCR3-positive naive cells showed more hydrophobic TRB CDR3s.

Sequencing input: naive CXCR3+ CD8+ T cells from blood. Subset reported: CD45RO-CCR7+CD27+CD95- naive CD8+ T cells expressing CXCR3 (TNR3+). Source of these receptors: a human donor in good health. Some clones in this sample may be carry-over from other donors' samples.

The CDR3 region is CASSSRDRGIVEAKNIQYF. The chain has TRBV21-1 and TRBJ2-4; the TCRdb call, TRBD1, lacks DNA for checking. TRBV21-1 is noted as a pseudogene. The CDR3 is 19 residues long.

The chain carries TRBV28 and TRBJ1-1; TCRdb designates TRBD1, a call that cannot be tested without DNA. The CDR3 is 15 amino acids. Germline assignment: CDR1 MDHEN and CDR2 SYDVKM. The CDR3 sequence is CASDTTGGAGTEAFF.

The CDR3 spells CASSAGTGISEQYF. The rearrangement links TRBV6-2 or TRBV6-3 to TRBJ2-7; TCRdb's D gene call, TRBD1, goes unchecked for lack of DNA. This CDR3 region has 14 residues. CDR1 and CDR2 from the germline V gene are MNHEY and SVGEGT.

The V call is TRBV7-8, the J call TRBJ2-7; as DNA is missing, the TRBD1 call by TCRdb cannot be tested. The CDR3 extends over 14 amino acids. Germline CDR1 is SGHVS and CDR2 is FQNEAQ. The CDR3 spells CASSLSSGAYEQYF.

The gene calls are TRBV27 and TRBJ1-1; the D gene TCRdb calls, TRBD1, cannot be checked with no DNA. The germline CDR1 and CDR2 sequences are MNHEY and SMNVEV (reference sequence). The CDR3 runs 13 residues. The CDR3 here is CASSLSGGPEAFF.

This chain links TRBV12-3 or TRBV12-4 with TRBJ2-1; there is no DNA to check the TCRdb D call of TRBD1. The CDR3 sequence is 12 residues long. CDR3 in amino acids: CASSFEGNEQFF.

The CDR3 region is CASSLAKGVGSYNEQFF. The rearrangement joins TRBV7-6 to TRBJ2-1; checking the TCRdb D call of TRBD2 is not possible without DNA. CDR1 and CDR2 (germline): SGHVS, FNYEAQ. The CDR3 contains 17 residues.

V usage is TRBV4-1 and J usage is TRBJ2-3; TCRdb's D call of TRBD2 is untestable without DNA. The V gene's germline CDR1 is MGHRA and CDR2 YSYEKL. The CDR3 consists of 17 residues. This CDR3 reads CASSQDLAGGPWDTQYF.

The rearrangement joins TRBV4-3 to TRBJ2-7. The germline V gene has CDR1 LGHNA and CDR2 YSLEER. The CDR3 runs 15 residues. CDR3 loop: CASSQVEGISYEQYF.

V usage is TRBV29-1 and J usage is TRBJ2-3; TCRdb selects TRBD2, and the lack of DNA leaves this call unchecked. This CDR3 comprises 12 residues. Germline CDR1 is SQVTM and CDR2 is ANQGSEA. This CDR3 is CSVEFQPYTQYF.

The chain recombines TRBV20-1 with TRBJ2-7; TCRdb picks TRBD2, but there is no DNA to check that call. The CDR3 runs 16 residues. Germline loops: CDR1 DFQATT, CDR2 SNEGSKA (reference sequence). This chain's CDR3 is CSARSSGGSGTYEQYF.

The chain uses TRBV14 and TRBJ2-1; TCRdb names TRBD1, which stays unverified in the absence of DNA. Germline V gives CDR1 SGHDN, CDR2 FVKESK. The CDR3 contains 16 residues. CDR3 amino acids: CASSPRGAPPYNEQFF.

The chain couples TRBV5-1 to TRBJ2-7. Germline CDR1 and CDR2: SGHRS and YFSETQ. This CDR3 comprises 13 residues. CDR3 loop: CASSPDSAYEQYF.

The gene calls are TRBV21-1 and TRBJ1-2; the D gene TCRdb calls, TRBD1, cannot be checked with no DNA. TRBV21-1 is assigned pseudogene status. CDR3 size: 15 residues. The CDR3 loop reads CARGGNEGFVYGYTF.

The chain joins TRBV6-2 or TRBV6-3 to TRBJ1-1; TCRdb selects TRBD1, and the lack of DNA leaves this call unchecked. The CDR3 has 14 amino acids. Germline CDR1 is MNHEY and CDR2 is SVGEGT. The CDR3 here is CASSEQGMNTEAFF.

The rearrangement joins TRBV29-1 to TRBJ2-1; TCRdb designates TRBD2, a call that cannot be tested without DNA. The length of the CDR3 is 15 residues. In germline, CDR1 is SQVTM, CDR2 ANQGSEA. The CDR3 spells CSVDRLAGVSNEQFF.

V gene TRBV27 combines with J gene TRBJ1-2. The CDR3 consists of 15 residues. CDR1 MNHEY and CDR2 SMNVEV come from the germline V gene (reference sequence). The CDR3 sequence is CASSLSSLSPYGYTF.

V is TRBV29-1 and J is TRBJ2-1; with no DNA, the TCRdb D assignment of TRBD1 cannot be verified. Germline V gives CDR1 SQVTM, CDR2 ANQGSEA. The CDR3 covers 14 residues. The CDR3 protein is CSVEGGENHNEQFF.